A selection of T cell receptor beta chains follows, all from one sample in a study of Graves' ophthalmopathy and Graves' hyperthyroidism. TCRdb analysed the multiplex PCR reads with MiXCR anew, one entry per CDR3 protein. The profile covers around 400,000 distinct CDR3 sequences, with about a sixth appearing a single time and 1.5% to 2% taken by the ten largest. The sample was peripheral blood. Source of these receptors: a woman in her late teens or twenties with Graves' ophthalmopathy. Both conserved end residues are part of each CDR3. The D gene is left open where the match is weak. The size of a clone is reported for some rows only, either as once, few or many, or as a class for expanded clones.

v_call: TRBV9; j_call: TRBJ2-5; clone_size: many; d_call: .; cdr3_aa: CASSVEEGEETQYF; cdr3_nt: TGTGCCAGCAGCGTAGAGGAGGGGGAAGAGACCCAGTACTTC
v_call: TRBV11-2; j_call: TRBJ2-2; clone_size: many; d_call: TRBD2; cdr3_aa: CASSLGASGRAGTGELFF; cdr3_nt: TGTGCCAGCAGCTTAGGTGCCAGCGGGAGGGCCGGCACCGGGGAGCTGTTTTTT
v_call: TRBV2; j_call: TRBJ1-5; clone_size: .; d_call: .; cdr3_aa: CASSWRNQPQHF; cdr3_nt: TGTGCCAGCAGTTGGCGGAATCAGCCCCAGCATTTT
v_call: TRBV19; j_call: TRBJ1-6; clone_size: many; d_call: TRBD1; cdr3_aa: CASSVGTGGSNNSPLHF; cdr3_nt: TGTGCCAGTAGTGTCGGGACAGGAGGATCCAACAATTCACCCCTCCACTTT
v_call: TRBV27; j_call: TRBJ2-7; clone_size: many; d_call: .; cdr3_aa: CASSLSGGPGSLNYEQYF; cdr3_nt: TGTGCCAGCAGTTTATCCGGGGGCCCCGGAAGCTTAAACTACGAGCAGTACTTC
v_call: TRBV19; j_call: TRBJ1-1; clone_size: many; d_call: .; cdr3_aa: CASSTHKGVNTEAFF; cdr3_nt: TGTGCCAGTAGTACCCATAAGGGTGTGAACACTGAAGCTTTCTTT
v_call: TRBV28; j_call: TRBJ1-2; clone_size: many; d_call: TRBD1; cdr3_aa: CASRNEGQSYYGYTF; cdr3_nt: TGTGCCAGCAGAAATGAGGGACAGTCTTACTATGGCTACACCTTC
v_call: TRBV12-3/TRBV12-4; j_call: TRBJ2-5; clone_size: .; d_call: TRBD1; cdr3_aa: CASSLNGQEETQYF; cdr3_nt: TGTGCCAGCAGCTTAAATGGACAGGAGGAGACCCAGTACTTC
v_call: TRBV6-5; j_call: TRBJ2-5; clone_size: many; d_call: TRBD2; cdr3_aa: CASRGTSGEFAGTQYF; cdr3_nt: TGTGCCAGCAGAGGGACTAGCGGGGAATTCGCGGGGACCCAGTACTTC
v_call: TRBV6-1; j_call: TRBJ1-5; clone_size: .; d_call: TRBD1; cdr3_aa: CASTDRDFQPQHF; cdr3_nt: TGTGCCAGCACGGACAGGGACTTTCAGCCCCAGCATTTT
v_call: TRBV6-2/TRBV6-3; j_call: TRBJ2-7; clone_size: many; d_call: TRBD2; cdr3_aa: CASSPGTSGSIQYF; cdr3_nt: TGTGCCAGCAGTCCCGGGACTAGCGGGAGCATACAGTACTTC
v_call: TRBV12-3/TRBV12-4; j_call: TRBJ2-5; clone_size: .; d_call: TRBD1; cdr3_aa: CASSSRDRNVLETQYF; cdr3_nt: TGTGCCAGCAGTTCCCGGGACAGGAACGTGTTGGAGACCCAGTACTTC
v_call: TRBV11-2; j_call: TRBJ2-3; clone_size: many; d_call: .; cdr3_aa: CASSLGDWLRSDTQYF; cdr3_nt: TGTGCCAGCAGCTTGGGGGACTGGCTCCGCTCAGATACGCAGTATTTT
v_call: TRBV7-2; j_call: TRBJ1-1; clone_size: many; d_call: TRBD1; cdr3_aa: CASSLEDRATEAFF; cdr3_nt: TGTGCCAGCAGCTTAGAGGACAGGGCCACTGAAGCTTTCTTT
v_call: TRBV29-1; j_call: TRBJ1-5; clone_size: many; d_call: .; cdr3_aa: CSVVSGLDQPQHF; cdr3_nt: TGCAGCGTTGTGTCGGGGCTCGATCAGCCCCAGCATTTT
v_call: TRBV29-1; j_call: TRBJ1-1; clone_size: many; d_call: .; cdr3_aa: CSVGAGRVRTEAFF; cdr3_nt: TGCAGCGTTGGAGCGGGCAGGGTTCGCACTGAAGCTTTCTTT
v_call: TRBV12-3/TRBV12-4; j_call: TRBJ1-5; clone_size: many; d_call: .; cdr3_aa: CASSLSRVHQPQHF; cdr3_nt: TGTGCCAGCAGTTTATCAAGGGTCCATCAGCCCCAGCATTTT
v_call: TRBV9; j_call: TRBJ1-1; clone_size: many; d_call: TRBD1; cdr3_aa: CASSVGPTGGNTEAFF; cdr3_nt: TGTGCCAGCAGCGTAGGCCCAACAGGGGGGAACACTGAAGCTTTCTTT
v_call: TRBV19; j_call: TRBJ1-5; clone_size: many; d_call: .; cdr3_aa: CASSTSVNQPQHF; cdr3_nt: TGTGCCAGTAGTACCTCAGTCAATCAGCCCCAGCATTTT
v_call: TRBV6-5; j_call: TRBJ2-7; clone_size: many; d_call: .; cdr3_aa: CASEVRGVYEQYF; cdr3_nt: TGTGCCAGCGAGGTTAGGGGGGTCTACGAGCAGTACTTC
v_call: TRBV6-2/TRBV6-3; j_call: TRBJ2-5; clone_size: .; d_call: TRBD2; cdr3_aa: CASRSSPGLAGNHQETQYF; cdr3_nt: TGTGCCAGCAGGTCTTCACCGGGACTAGCGGGGAATCACCAAGAGACCCAGTACTTC
v_call: TRBV29-1; j_call: TRBJ2-7; clone_size: many; d_call: .; cdr3_aa: CSVSRSYEQYF; cdr3_nt: TGCAGCGTTAGCAGGTCCTACGAGCAGTACTTC
v_call: TRBV20-1; j_call: TRBJ1-5; clone_size: .; d_call: .; cdr3_aa: CSARSTGPQHF; cdr3_nt: TGCAGTGCCAGATCAACGGGGCCCCAGCATTTT
v_call: TRBV6-2/TRBV6-3; j_call: TRBJ2-7; clone_size: .; d_call: TRBD2; cdr3_aa: CASSPGTSGTGEQYF; cdr3_nt: TGTGCCAGCAGTCCTGGGACTAGCGGGACCGGGGAGCAGTACTTC
v_call: TRBV7-7; j_call: TRBJ2-2; clone_size: many; d_call: .; cdr3_aa: CASSLDQTGELFF; cdr3_nt: TGTGCTAGCAGCTTAGACCAGACCGGGGAGCTGTTTTTT
v_call: TRBV24-1; j_call: TRBJ1-2; clone_size: many; d_call: .; cdr3_aa: CATSDYADLGGYTF; cdr3_nt: TGTGCCACCAGTGATTACGCGGACCTTGGGGGCTACACCTTC
v_call: TRBV6-1; j_call: TRBJ1-2; clone_size: many; d_call: .; cdr3_aa: CASSEALAFNYGYTF; cdr3_nt: TGTGCCAGCAGTGAAGCGCTGGCTTTTAACTATGGCTACACCTTC
v_call: TRBV13; j_call: TRBJ2-7; clone_size: many; d_call: TRBD2; cdr3_aa: CASSRRKAGEAYEQYF; cdr3_nt: TGTGCCAGCAGCCGCCGCAAAGCGGGAGAGGCTTACGAGCAGTACTTC
v_call: TRBV11-2; j_call: TRBJ1-6; clone_size: many; d_call: TRBD1; cdr3_aa: CASSSPGQLNSPLHF; cdr3_nt: TGTGCCAGCAGCTCCCCGGGACAGTTGAATTCACCCCTCCACTTT
v_call: TRBV4-1; j_call: TRBJ1-5; clone_size: many; d_call: .; cdr3_aa: CASSQDISQPQHF; cdr3_nt: TGCGCCAGCAGCCAAGATATTAGTCAGCCCCAGCATTTT
v_call: TRBV7-8; j_call: TRBJ2-4; clone_size: many; d_call: .; cdr3_aa: CASSPPFNGSASKNIQYF; cdr3_nt: TGTGCCAGCAGCCCCCCATTTAATGGGTCCGCTAGCAAAAACATTCAGTACTTC
v_call: TRBV6-1; j_call: TRBJ1-2; clone_size: .; d_call: TRBD1; cdr3_aa: CASSEVTGTGGFYGYTF; cdr3_nt: TGTGCCAGCAGTGAAGTTACCGGGACAGGGGGGTTCTATGGCTACACCTTC
v_call: TRBV6-4; j_call: TRBJ1-5; clone_size: .; d_call: .; cdr3_aa: CASSDEGGQPQHF; cdr3_nt: TGTGCCAGCAGTGACGAGGGGGGTCAGCCCCAGCATTTT
v_call: TRBV6-5; j_call: TRBJ2-7; clone_size: many; d_call: .; cdr3_aa: CAVGLRDGTYEQYF; cdr3_nt: TGTGCCGTAGGGCTCCGGGACGGTACCTACGAGCAGTACTTC
v_call: TRBV12-3/TRBV12-4; j_call: TRBJ1-1; clone_size: few; d_call: .; cdr3_aa: CASNLGPGAEAFF; cdr3_nt: TGTGCCAGCAATTTGGGACCTGGCGCTGAAGCTTTCTTT
v_call: TRBV11-2; j_call: TRBJ2-5; clone_size: .; d_call: TRBD2; cdr3_aa: CASSSGLAVQETQYF; cdr3_nt: TGTGCCAGCAGCTCCGGACTAGCGGTTCAAGAGACCCAGTACTTC
v_call: TRBV25-1; j_call: TRBJ2-2; clone_size: many; d_call: .; cdr3_aa: CASSEVGLNTGELFF; cdr3_nt: TGTGCCAGCAGTGAGGTGGGGTTGAACACCGGGGAGCTGTTTTTT
v_call: TRBV28; j_call: TRBJ2-5; clone_size: many; d_call: TRBD1; cdr3_aa: CASSLWDRGLSRGTQYF; cdr3_nt: TGTGCCAGCAGTTTATGGGACAGGGGCCTATCCCGTGGGACCCAGTACTTC
v_call: TRBV7-2; j_call: TRBJ2-7; clone_size: .; d_call: .; cdr3_aa: CASSLVAGKNYEQYF; cdr3_nt: TGTGCCAGCAGCTTAGTCGCAGGGAAAAACTACGAGCAGTACTTC
v_call: TRBV6-2/TRBV6-3; j_call: TRBJ2-5; clone_size: many; d_call: TRBD2; cdr3_aa: CASSSLQRTSGISKETQYF; cdr3_nt: TGTGCCAGCAGTTCGCTCCAACGGACTAGCGGGATATCTAAGGAGACCCAGTACTTC
v_call: TRBV20-1; j_call: TRBJ1-1; clone_size: many; d_call: .; cdr3_aa: CSARSRGNTEAFF; cdr3_nt: TGCAGTGCTAGGTCCCGGGGGAACACTGAAGCTTTCTTT
v_call: TRBV6-1; j_call: TRBJ1-5; clone_size: many; d_call: .; cdr3_aa: CASSEFIGEAQPQHF; cdr3_nt: TGTGCCAGCAGTGAATTTATAGGGGAGGCGCAGCCCCAGCATTTT
v_call: TRBV28; j_call: TRBJ1-2; clone_size: many; d_call: .; cdr3_aa: CASSFIRVNRAYGYTF; cdr3_nt: TGTGCCAGCAGTTTCATTAGAGTTAATCGGGCCTATGGCTACACCTTC
v_call: TRBV27; j_call: TRBJ1-1; clone_size: many; d_call: .; cdr3_aa: CASSSLTRRTEAFF; cdr3_nt: TGTGCCAGCAGTTCCTTAACGAGGAGGACTGAAGCTTTCTTT
v_call: TRBV30; j_call: TRBJ1-6; clone_size: many; d_call: TRBD1; cdr3_aa: CGSGGSYNSPLHF; cdr3_nt: TGTGGGTCAGGGGGCTCCTATAATTCACCCCTCCACTTT
v_call: TRBV6-2/TRBV6-3; j_call: TRBJ2-7; clone_size: many; d_call: .; cdr3_aa: CASSYPSRGYEQYF; cdr3_nt: TGTGCCAGCAGTTACCCCAGCCGGGGATACGAGCAGTACTTC
v_call: TRBV29-1; j_call: TRBJ1-2; clone_size: many; d_call: TRBD1; cdr3_aa: CSVEDRGANYGYTF; cdr3_nt: TGCAGCGTTGAGGACAGGGGGGCTAACTATGGCTACACCTTC
v_call: TRBV28; j_call: TRBJ2-7; clone_size: many; d_call: .; cdr3_aa: CASRAAGASYEQYF; cdr3_nt: TGTGCCAGCAGGGCGGCGGGGGCTTCCTACGAGCAGTACTTC
v_call: TRBV5-1; j_call: TRBJ1-2; clone_size: many; d_call: .; cdr3_aa: CASSLTGLVRAGYTF; cdr3_nt: TGCGCCAGCAGCTTAACCGGCCTAGTCCGAGCTGGCTACACCTTC
v_call: TRBV30; j_call: TRBJ1-1; clone_size: many; d_call: .; cdr3_aa: CAWSAWTEAFF; cdr3_nt: TGTGCCTGGAGTGCGTGGACTGAAGCTTTCTTT
v_call: TRBV18; j_call: TRBJ2-2; clone_size: .; d_call: TRBD2; cdr3_aa: CASSPQASGSNTGELFF; cdr3_nt: TGTGCCAGCTCACCACAGGCTAGCGGATCGAACACCGGGGAGCTGTTTTTT
v_call: TRBV19; j_call: TRBJ1-5; clone_size: .; d_call: .; cdr3_aa: CASSIWEGSNQPQHF; cdr3_nt: TGTGCCAGTAGTATATGGGAGGGATCCAATCAGCCCCAGCATTTT
v_call: TRBV27; j_call: TRBJ2-2; clone_size: many; d_call: TRBD1; cdr3_aa: CASSGRQGNTGELFF; cdr3_nt: TGTGCCAGCAGTGGCCGACAGGGGAACACCGGGGAGCTGTTTTTT
v_call: TRBV20-1; j_call: TRBJ2-5; clone_size: many; d_call: .; cdr3_aa: CSARVSVLGQETQYF; cdr3_nt: TGCAGTGCTAGAGTAAGCGTGCTTGGCCAAGAGACCCAGTACTTC
v_call: TRBV29-1; j_call: TRBJ2-5; clone_size: .; d_call: TRBD2; cdr3_aa: CSGSGLAGETQYF; cdr3_nt: TGCAGCGGATCCGGACTAGCGGGAGAGACCCAGTACTTC
v_call: TRBV12-3/TRBV12-4; j_call: TRBJ1-6; clone_size: few; d_call: .; cdr3_aa: CASSGAGNSPLHF; cdr3_nt: TGTGCTTCGTCGGGGGCAGGTAATTCACCCCTCCACTTT
v_call: TRBV9; j_call: TRBJ1-5; clone_size: many; d_call: .; cdr3_aa: CASSGPLGTPNQPQHF; cdr3_nt: TGTGCCAGCAGCGGGCCGCTCGGGACACCCAATCAGCCCCAGCATTTT